This T cell receptor (beta chain) was found in a study of shared clonotypes between healthy human individuals. Germline CDR1 and CDR2: MNHEY and SMNVEV (reference sequence). J lost 2 bases, V lost 9 bases, and 8 bases had no gene match. The CDR3 sequence is 16 residues long. An approximately 210 ng quantity of DNA, around 30,000 T cell genomes, went into the sorted-subset replicate PCRs. Clones were read by immunoSEQ multiplex PCR, and TCRdb kept only the in-frame ones, dropping some. The table shows some 2.1 million clones, with roughly 94% occurring only once. Naive CD8 populations comprised CD45RO-negative cells positively selected for CCR7, excluding terminally differentiated effector memory CD45RA+ cells.

This chain joins TRBV27 and TRBJ2-6; 9 nucleotides match TRBD1. The sequence was collected from a man aged 18 to 30 in good health. Sequenced: naive CD8+ T cells sorted from blood. CDR3: CASGQGRFTGANVLTF. CDR3 in DNA: TGTGCCAGTGGACAGGGGCGCTTTACTGGGGCCAACGTCCTGACTTTC.